The rows below give T cell receptor beta chains drawn from one sample of a study of blood T cell repertoires in COVID-19. Using immunoSEQ multiplex PCR, the repertoire was profiled, and TCRdb retains in-frame clones only, with some absent. The table includes over 150,000 clones, around 73% detected once. Sequenced: PBMCs or T cells enriched from blood (not recorded which). These receptors all stem from a woman aged 50 to 65 who had recovered from COVID-19. Both conserved end residues are part of each CDR3. The D gene is left open where the match is weak. Size is omitted from some rows. Given values are once, few, many or a class for expanded clones.

j_gene,d_gene,abundance,v_gene,CDR3nt,CDR3aa
TRBJ1-4,-,-,TRBV7-9,TGTGCCAGCAGCTTAGGGGAAGGGGATGTTGCTAATGAAAAACTGTTTTTT,CASSLGEGDVANEKLFF
TRBJ1-5,-,-,TRBV7-8,TGTGCCAGCAGATCAGGGGCTAGCAATCAGCCCCAGCATTTT,CASRSGASNQPQHF
TRBJ2-7,TRBD2,few,TRBV27,TGTGCCAGCAGTTTGGGGCTAGCGGGCCTGGGCTACGAGCAGTACTTC,CASSLGLAGLGYEQYF
TRBJ2-7,-,-,TRBV5-1,TGCGCCAGCAGCTTGAATGGCCACGAGCAGTACTTC,CASSLNGHEQYF
TRBJ1-4,-,-,TRBV28,TGTGCCAGCAGTTTTGCAGGGCCTAATGAAAAACTGTTTTTT,CASSFAGPNEKLFF
TRBJ1-2,-,-,TRBV2,TGTGCCAGCAGTGATCGGGTACTCTACTATGGCTACACCTTC,CASSDRVLYYGYTF
TRBJ2-5,TRBD1,-,TRBV9,TGTGCCAGCAGCGTTGGACAGGGAGGAGAGACCCAGTACTTC,CASSVGQGGETQYF
TRBJ2-7,TRBD2,-,TRBV10-3,TGTGCCACCACCGGGACTAGTACCTACGAGCAGTACTTC,CATTGTSTYEQYF
TRBJ2-1,-,-,TRBV15,TGTGCCACCAGCAGAGACCAGACTAGTTGGGGGGACTACAATGAGCAGTTCTTC,CATSRDQTSWGDYNEQFF
TRBJ2-2,-,-,TRBV7-7,TGTGCCAGCAGCACGTATTCGGCCGGGGAGCTGTTTTTT,CASSTYSAGELFF
TRBJ2-1,-,-,TRBV18,TGTGCCAGCTCACCCAACCCCACAGCAGATGAGCAGTTCTTC,CASSPNPTADEQFF
TRBJ2-7,TRBD1,-,TRBV7-6,TGTGCCAGCAGCCCCGGGACAGGGAACTACGAGCAGTACTTC,CASSPGTGNYEQYF
TRBJ1-6,-,few,TRBV3-1/TRBV3-2,TGTGCCAGCAGCCAATGGAGCGGGGGTTCACCCCTCCACTTT,CASSQWSGGSPLHF
TRBJ2-2,TRBD2,-,TRBV5-1,TGCGCCAGCAGCTTGGGAGGACTAGTGAGCTTAGGGGAGCTGTTTTTT,CASSLGGLVSLGELFF
TRBJ1-2,-,once,TRBV19,TGTGCCAGTAGCCGTCAGGGGCTCGGCTACACCTTC,CASSRQGLGYTF
TRBJ1-1,TRBD1,few,TRBV12-5,TGTGCTAGTGGTTTGACTGGGACAGGGTCTGAAGCTTTCTTT,CASGLTGTGSEAFF
TRBJ2-1,-,-,TRBV7-9,TGTGCCTTCGGGGGAGACTTGAATGAGCAGTTCTTC,CAFGGDLNEQFF
TRBJ2-2,-,once,TRBV2,TGTGCCAGCATCGGGACTCGCCCCGGGGAGCTGTTTTTT,CASIGTRPGELFF
TRBJ2-7,TRBD1,-,TRBV5-1,TGCGCCAGCAGCTTGGATAGGACAGGGGGCACGCGGGAGCAGTACTTC,CASSLDRTGGTREQYF
TRBJ1-1,TRBD1,few,TRBV7-9,TGTGCCAGCAGCCTAAGACAGGGTACTGAAGCTTTCTTT,CASSLRQGTEAFF
TRBJ2-1,TRBD2,-,TRBV19,TGTGCCAGTAGTCGTGATAGCGGGAGGTCCTACAATGAGCAGTTCTTC,CASSRDSGRSYNEQFF
TRBJ1-4,-,-,TRBV7-9,TGTGCCAGCAGCCCCCTCTTGAGGCCTTCTAATGAAAAACTGTTTTTT,CASSPLLRPSNEKLFF
TRBJ2-7,-,-,TRBV11-2,TGTGCCAGCAGCTTAGCCGCGCTAGGCGAGCAGTACTTC,CASSLAALGEQYF